One sample yielded the 2 T cell receptor beta chains listed below, sequenced in a study of CD8 T cells in ankylosing spondylitis. TCRdb reanalysed the 5' RACE reads using MiXCR and keeps one entry per CDR3 protein. The sample has 200,000 or so distinct CDR3 sequences; 15% to 20% are singletons. The source material was blood, either unsorted or a sorted T cell fraction (not recorded which). The receptors here all came from a male donor aged 10 to 35 with ankylosing spondylitis or in good health (not recorded which).

This rearrangement joins TRBV6-6 to TRBJ2-7; D unclear. The CDR3 loop spans 13 amino acids. The germline gives CDR1 MNHNY, CDR2 SVGAGI (reference sequence). Trimming stripped 2 bases from V and 6 bases from J, with 11 bases between. The CDR3, as DNA: TGTGCCAGCAGTTACGGGGAAAGAGGCGAGCAGTACTTC. It specifies CASSYGERGEQYF.

This clonotype was recorded many times. J is TRBJ1-6 and V is TRBV9; no clear D gene. V was cut by 7 bases and J by 0 bases, with 11 bases left in between. Germline V gene sequence: CDR1 SGDLS, CDR2 YYNGEE. CDR3 size: 15 residues. The CDR3 spells CASSPESSYNSPLHF. For the CDR3, the DNA is TGTGCCAGCTCACCGGAGAGCTCCTATAATTCACCCCTCCACTTT.